This entry features one T cell receptor beta chain sequence. Its antigen is unidentified. The sample belongs to a study of lymphopenia after photon versus proton radiotherapy. The CDR3 consists of 15 residues. The germline gives CDR1 MDHEN, CDR2 SYDVKM. J was trimmed by 0 bases and V by 6 bases; bases with no gene match: 3. The table came from immunoSEQ multiplex PCR; TCRdb's copy has only in-frame clones and leaves some out. This table has about 24,000 clones, about 84% appearing once. Study-level findings and limits: Oligoclonal CD8+ Temra expansion after nadir drove photon patients' diversity drop.

The J gene is TRBJ1-4, the V gene TRBV28; the match to TRBD1 covers 8 bases. This clonotype originated in a woman between 70 and 85 years old with pancreatic cancer. Sequenced here: peripheral blood, sampled from a patient treated with proton-based radiotherapy. CDR3 coding DNA: TGTGCCAGCAGAGGACAGGGCCCAACTAATGAAAAACTGTTTTTT. Translated: CASRGQGPTNEKLFF.